Presented here are 3 T cell receptor beta chains from one specimen sequenced in a study of cytomegalovirus exposure and HLA in healthy donors. Use of 60 Vbeta and 13 Jbeta primers characterized the PCR. Here immunoSEQ multiplex PCR was the method, and the copy in TCRdb shows in-frame clones only, minus some. Of around 140,000 clones listed, about 73% are singletons. Source material: PBMCs. These receptors were collected from an older woman in good health and CMV-seropositive.

This rearrangement joins TRBV29-1 to TRBJ1-5, with 8 nucleotides matching TRBD1. The germline CDR1 and CDR2 sequences are SQVTM and ANQGSEA. With V trimmed by 6 bases and J by 1 base, 5 bases remained unmatched. There are 14 residues in the CDR3. CDR3 DNA sequence: TGCAGCGTCCGGACAGGGACCAGCAATCAGCCCCAGCATTTT. Protein product: CSVRTGTSNQPQHF.

The V gene is TRBV9, the J gene TRBJ1-4; tentatively, D is TRBD1 (5 bases). V was shortened by 2 bases and J by 8 bases, with 16 bases between the two germline ends. This CDR3 contains 15 residues. CDR1 is SGDLS and CDR2 is YYNGEE in the germline V gene. CDR3 region: CASSVTGLSGEKLFF. CDR3 sequence (DNA): TGTGCCAGCAGCGTCACAGGACTATCGGGAGAAAAACTGTTTTTT.

This clone came up a few times. This chain joins TRBV7-9 and TRBJ1-1, with D possibly TRBD1 on 5 matching bases. Germline V gives CDR1 SEHNR, CDR2 FQNEAQ (reference sequence). The germline V and J ends were trimmed by 10 bases and 7 bases, with 13 bases remaining between them. The CDR3 covers 11 residues. The CDR3 coding sequence is TGTGCCACGGGTCCAGGGATTGAAGCTTTCTTT. It specifies CATGPGIEAFF.